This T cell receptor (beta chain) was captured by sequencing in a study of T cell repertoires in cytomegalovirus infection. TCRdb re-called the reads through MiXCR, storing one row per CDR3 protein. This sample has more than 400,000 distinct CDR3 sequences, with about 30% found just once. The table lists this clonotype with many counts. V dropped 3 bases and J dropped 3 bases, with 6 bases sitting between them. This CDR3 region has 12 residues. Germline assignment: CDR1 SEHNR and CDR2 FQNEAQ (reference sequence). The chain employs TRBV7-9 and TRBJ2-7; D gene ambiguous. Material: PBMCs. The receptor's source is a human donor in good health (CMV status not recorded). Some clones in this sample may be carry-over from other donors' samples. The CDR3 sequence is CASSFRGYEQYV. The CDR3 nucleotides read TGTGCCAGCAGCTTCCGAGGCTACGAGCAGTACGTC.